The 27 T cell receptor beta chains in this list originate from one sample, sequenced in a study of CD4 and CD8 cells across lung adenocarcinoma regions. MiXCR, applied by TCRdb to the PCR reads, yields one record per CDR3 protein. This table holds approximately 18,000 distinct CDR3 sequences, roughly half found once. The sample consisted of CD8+ T cells from the center of a lung tumor. The receptors originated from a female donor with lung adenocarcinoma. The CD4 and CD8 labels of this study may be unreliable.

This clonotype came up a few times. A much larger clonotype is one base distant, so this may be a read error. The rearrangement uses TRBV7-2 and TRBJ2-5, with D possibly being TRBD2 (6 bases). V was pared by 1 base and J by 11 bases, with 23 bases between. The CDR3 is 16 amino acids. Germline lookup yields CDR1 SGHTA and CDR2 FQGNSA. As DNA, the CDR3 is TGTGCCAGCAGCTTAGGCCTAGCGAGCTCCTACAATGAGCAGTACTTC. Translation: CASSLGLASSYNEQYF.

This clonotype was observed a handful of times. J is TRBJ2-1 and V is TRBV9, with 7 bases identical to TRBD1. CDR3 length: 13 amino acids. Germline lookup yields CDR1 SGDLS and CDR2 YYNGEE. Trimming removed 1 base from V and 9 bases from J; junction bases left unmatched: 4. DNA of the CDR3: TGTGCCAGCAGCGTAAAGACAGGGAGTGAGCAGTTCTTC. Amino acids: CASSVKTGSEQFF.

The table lists this clonotype with a count of one. V usage is TRBV27 and J usage is TRBJ2-5, with D tentatively TRBD1 or TRBD2 (5 bases each). The DNA end is more similar to TRBJ2-7, so the J call may be wrong. Germline V gives CDR1 MNHEY, CDR2 SMNVEV (reference sequence). The CDR3 is made up of 14 amino acids. CDR3 amino acids: CASSPNGGPHEQYF. The CDR3 nucleotides are TGTGCCAGCAGCCCAAATGGGGGACCTCACGAGCAGTACTTC.

Note on this clonotype: An end of the junction does not agree with germline; a read error may underlie this. This chain joins TRBV10-3 and TRBJ2-4; TRBD1 might be the D (5 bases). The CDR3 covers 15 residues. Looked up from germline, CDR1 is ENHRY and CDR2 is SYGVKD. CDR3 coding DNA: TGTGCCACCGAAAAGGGGCGGCGAGCCACAGACATGCAGTACTTT. Translation: CATEKGRRATDMQYF.

The V call is TRBV6-5, the J call TRBJ2-2; D is perhaps TRBD1 or TRBD2 (6 bases each). The CDR3 length is 16 residues. V lost 0 bases, J lost 2 bases, and 10 bases lay in between. Per germline, CDR1 MNHEY and CDR2 SVGAGI. CDR3 bases: TGTGCCAGCAGTTACTCGGGGGGCGGCAACACCGGGGAGCTGTTTTTT. It encodes CASSYSGGGNTGELFF.

The gene calls are TRBV6-1 and TRBJ1-2; 7 bases match TRBD1. V dropped 7 bases and J dropped 6; count of bases not matched to a gene: 11. The CDR3 runs 14 residues. CDR1 and CDR2 (germline): MNHNS, SASEGT. The CDR3 is CASTEGRGQNGYTF. Written as DNA, the CDR3 is TGTGCCAGCACCGAGGGGAGGGGGCAGAATGGCTACACCTTC.

J is TRBJ2-5 and V is TRBV7-2; unclear D gene. CDR1 and CDR2 (germline): SGHTA, FQGNSA. This CDR3 has 11 amino acids. V was trimmed by 2 bases and J by 5 bases, leaving 3 bases between them. The CDR3 spells CASSLTETQYF. The CDR3, as DNA: TGTGCCAGCAGCTTAACCGAGACCCAGTACTTC.

The chain recombines TRBV6-1 with TRBJ2-3, with TRBD1 as a possible D gene (6 bases). The DNA end lines up better with TRBJ2-1; the J call may be wrong. The length of the CDR3 is 15 residues. Germline values: CDR1 MNHNS, CDR2 SASEGT. In DNA form, the CDR3 reads TGTGCCAGCAGTGAAAGTGGGGGCCACTACAATGAGCAGTTCTTC. Protein sequence: CASSESGGHYNEQFF.

In its sample, this clonotype was seen many times. The chain combines TRBV12-5 with TRBJ2-5; 7 nucleotides match TRBD1. The CDR3 is 15 residues long. Losses at the gene ends were 6 bases for V and 4 bases for J; bases not matched to a gene: 11. Germline V gives CDR1 LGHNT, CDR2 FRNRAP. CDR3 loop: CASGGNQGERETQYF. Written as DNA, the CDR3 is TGTGCTAGTGGAGGGAATCAGGGGGAGCGAGAGACCCAGTACTTC. Variable domain in full (rest from reference TRBV12-5 and TRBJ2-5): DARVTQTPRHKVTEMGQEVTMRCQPILGHNTVFWYRQTMMQGLELLAYFRNRAPLDDSGMPKDRFSAEMPDATLATLKIQPSEPRDSAVYFCASGGNQGERETQYFGPGTRLLVL.

The table lists this clonotype with a few counts. The rearrangement links TRBV6-2 or TRBV6-3 to TRBJ2-5; D gene uncertain. The tail of the sequence fits TRBJ2-7 better, so the J call may be wrong. Germline CDR1 MNHEY, CDR2 SVGEGT. The CDR3 runs to 13 residues. The CDR3 bases are TGTGCCAGCAGTTACGTGGGCCCCTACGAGCAGTACTTC. Translated: CASSYVGPYEQYF.

The CDR3 spells CASSESGGVELFF. CDR3 nucleotides: TGTGCCAGCAGTGAATCAGGGGGCGTGGAGCTGTTTTTT. The chain couples TRBV6-1 to TRBJ2-2; 8 bases align to TRBD1. CDR1 and CDR2 (germline): MNHNS, SASEGT. Unmatched junction bases numbered 3, after V lost 2 bases and J lost 10 bases. CDR3 size: 13 residues.

In this sample, this clonotype turned up many times. This chain joins TRBV27 and TRBJ2-5; 12 nucleotides match TRBD2. Unmatched junction bases numbered 6, after V lost 6 bases and J lost 1 base. The CDR3 has 16 amino acids. Per the germline V gene, CDR1 is MNHEY and CDR2 is SMNVEV (reference sequence). The CDR3 sequence: CASSSGLAGIQETQYF. CDR3 nucleotides: TGTGCCAGCAGCTCCGGACTAGCGGGAATCCAAGAGACCCAGTACTTC.

This clonotype was seen ten or more times. V usage is TRBV6-1 and J usage is TRBJ1-1, with 8 bases matching TRBD1. With 6 bases clipped from V and 3 bases from J, the junction kept 3 bases outside the gene matches. The germline CDR1 and CDR2 sequences are MNHNS and SASEGT. The CDR3 contains 13 residues. The CDR3 reads CASSQTGDTEAFF. CDR3 in DNA: TGTGCCAGCAGCCAGACAGGGGACACTGAAGCTTTCTTT.

Of note for this clonotype: The junction does not match germline at one end; this may be a read error. The genes are TRBV27 and TRBJ2-3; possible D gene TRBD2, 6 bases. The CDR3 contains 14 residues. Germline CDR1 reads MNHEY; CDR2 reads SMNVEV (reference sequence). The DNA of the CDR3 is TGTGCCGGTCAGGGACTGGGAGGCAAAGACATGCAGTATTTC. The encoded protein is CAGQGLGGKDMQYF.

Remarks on this clonotype: At one end the junction does not follow the germline gene, possibly because of a read error. V usage is TRBV27 and J usage is TRBJ2-4; possibly TRBD1 or TRBD2 for D (5 bases each). The CDR3 contains 15 residues. In germline, CDR1 is MNHEY, CDR2 SMNVEV (reference sequence). CDR3: CASETGLRATDMQYF. The CDR3 DNA reads TGTGCCAGCGAGACGGGGCTGCGAGCCACAGACATGCAGTATTTC.

This clonotype is judged medium-sized (0.01 to 0.1%). V is TRBV6-1 and J is TRBJ1-2, with TRBD1 as a possible D gene (5 bases). Germline CDR1 MNHNS, CDR2 SASEGT. V shed 1 base and J shed 5 bases, with 26 bases lying between them. The CDR3 runs to 19 residues. The CDR3 spells CASSEDPGMYKGSEYGYTF. The CDR3 DNA reads as TGTGCCAGCAGTGAAGATCCTGGGATGTATAAGGGGTCGGAGTATGGCTACACCTTC.

This chain links TRBV6-1 with TRBJ2-5; 7 positions agree with TRBD2. The DNA end lines up better with TRBJ2-7; the J call may be wrong. The germline CDR1 and CDR2 sequences are MNHNS and SASEGT. This CDR3 has 14 amino acids. CDR3 DNA: TGTGCCACCAAGGAGGGAGGGCCTAACCACGAGCAGTACTTC. Amino acid sequence: CATKEGGPNHEQYF.

This chain uses TRBV6-1 with TRBJ2-3; 7 bases map to TRBD2. V trimming: 9 bases; J trimming: 7 bases; junction bases outside the gene matches: 19. The CDR3 is 16 amino acids. The germline gives CDR1 MNHNS, CDR2 SASEGT. CDR3: CASGELGGGAPNTQYF. The CDR3 DNA is TGTGCCAGTGGGGAACTTGGGGGGGGTGCCCCCAATACGCAGTATTTT.

This clonotype occurred many times. J is TRBJ2-1 and V is TRBV7-2; 9 bases are shared with TRBD1. There are 15 residues in the CDR3. The V and J ends lost 8 bases and 6 bases, in that order; junction bases with no gene match: 11. Germline V gene lookup returns CDR1 SGHTA and CDR2 FQGNSA. The CDR3 loop reads CASVSGTGYLNEQFF. As DNA, the CDR3 is TGTGCCAGCGTCTCCGGGACAGGGTATCTCAATGAGCAGTTCTTC.

In DNA, the CDR3 is TGCGCCAGCAGTCAATCGAACCCCAAAGAGACCCAGTTCTTC. It encodes CASSQSNPKETQFF. This sequence joins TRBV23-1 and TRBJ2-3; D ambiguous. The DNA matches TRBJ2-1 better at its end, which makes the J call doubtful. TRBV23-1 is known as an ORF, though its function is uncertain. This CDR3 contains 14 residues.

To note about this clonotype: The junction departs from germline at one end; a sequencing error may be responsible. The genes are TRBV6-1 and TRBJ2-3; perhaps TRBD1 as D (6 bases). The CDR3 is made up of 15 amino acids. Per germline, CDR1 MNHNS and CDR2 SASEGT. This CDR3 is CASSHVEGGIETQYF. The CDR3 DNA follows: TGTGCCAGCAGTCATGTGGAAGGGGGAATAGAGACGCAGTACTTT.

This clonotype has ten or more counts. V and J are TRBV7-2 and TRBJ2-7, with TRBD2 identical over 10 bases. The germline V gene encodes CDR1 SGHTA and CDR2 FQGNSA. The V segment lost 5 bases and the J segment 2 bases; nucleotides outside the gene matches: 3. This CDR3 is 14 amino acids long. The CDR3 reads CASSDGLAAYEQYF. DNA for the CDR3: TGTGCCAGCAGCGACGGACTAGCGGCCTACGAGCAGTACTTC.

This chain uses TRBV6-1 with TRBJ2-5; weak D call: TRBD2 (7 bases). The J call may be in error: the DNA end matches TRBJ2-1 better. Germline assignment: CDR1 MNHNS and CDR2 SASEGT. The CDR3 loop spans 13 amino acids. The CDR3 bases are TGTGCCAGCAGGACGGGGGGCCAAGAGACCCAGTTCTTC. Its translation: CASRTGGQETQFF.

The chain is built from TRBV6-5 and TRBJ2-5; the D is unclear. The J call may be incorrect, as the DNA end agrees better with TRBJ2-7. This CDR3 is 13 amino acids long. From germline, CDR1 is MNHEY and CDR2 SVGAGI. The chain's CDR3 is CASSYGQTYEQYF. In nucleotides, the CDR3 is TGTGCCAGCAGTTATGGGCAAACCTACGAGCAGTACTTC.

This clonotype has at least ten counts. V is TRBV14 and J is TRBJ2-1, with 9 nucleotides matching TRBD2. The CDR3 runs 15 residues. Germline lookup yields CDR1 SGHDN and CDR2 FVKESK. The V segment lost 4 bases and the J segment 3 bases; nucleotides outside the gene matches: 4. CDR3 sequence (DNA): TGTGCCAGCAGCCTAAGGACTAGCGTCTACAATGAGCAGTTCTTC. As protein: CASSLRTSVYNEQFF. Supplemented by reference TRBV14 and TRBJ2-1, the full variable domain reads EAGVTQFPSHSVIEKGQTVTLRCDPISGHDNLYWYRRVMGKEIKFLLHFVKESKQDESGMPNNRFLAERTGGTYSTLKVQPAELEDSGVYFCASSLRTSVYNEQFFGPGTRLTVL.

The rearrangement links TRBV6-5 to TRBJ2-5; no definite D call. The J call may be mistaken, given a closer DNA end match to TRBJ2-7. From germline, CDR1 is MNHEY and CDR2 SVGAGI. CDR3 length: 17 residues. The CDR3 DNA is TGTGCCAGCAGTTATTTTCTCCAGTGGTTTAGAGACTACGAGCAGTACTTC. Translation: CASSYFLQWFRDYEQYF.

This chain joins TRBV27 and TRBJ2-1; the D gene is possibly TRBD2 (6 bases). The tail of the sequence fits TRBJ2-7 better, so the J call may be wrong. Per germline, CDR1 MNHEY and CDR2 SMNVEV (reference sequence). The CDR3 consists of 15 residues. Here the CDR3 DNA reads TGTGCCAGCTCCCCCCGGAGGGCCCTACCCTACGAGCAGTACTTC. It specifies CASSPRRALPYEQYF.